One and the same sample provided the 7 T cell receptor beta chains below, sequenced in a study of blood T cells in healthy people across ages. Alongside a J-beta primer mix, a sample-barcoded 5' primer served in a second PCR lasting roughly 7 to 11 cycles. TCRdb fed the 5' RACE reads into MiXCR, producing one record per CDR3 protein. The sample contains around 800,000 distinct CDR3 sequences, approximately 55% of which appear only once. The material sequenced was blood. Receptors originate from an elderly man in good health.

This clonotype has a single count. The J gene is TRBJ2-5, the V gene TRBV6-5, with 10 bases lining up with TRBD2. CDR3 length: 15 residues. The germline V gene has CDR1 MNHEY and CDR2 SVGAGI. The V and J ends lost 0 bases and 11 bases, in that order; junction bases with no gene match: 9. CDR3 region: CASSYSTLAGTRQYF. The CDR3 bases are TGTGCCAGCAGTTACTCGACACTAGCGGGAACGAGGCAGTACTTC.

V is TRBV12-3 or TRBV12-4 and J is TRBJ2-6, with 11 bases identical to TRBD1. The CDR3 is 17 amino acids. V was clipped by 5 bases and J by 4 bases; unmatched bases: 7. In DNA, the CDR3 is TGTGCCAGCAGTGGACAGGGGGCGCGTTCCGGGGCCAACGTCCTGACTTTC. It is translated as CASSGQGARSGANVLTF.

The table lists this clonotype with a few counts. The CDR3 DNA reads TGTGCCAGCAGCTTAGATGGGACTAGTGGGGATACGCAGTATTTT. Translating it yields CASSLDGTSGDTQYF. The chain combines TRBV11-3 with TRBJ2-3, with 8 bases matching TRBD2. V lost 0 bases and J lost 6; bases outside the gene matches: 5. Germline CDR1 reads SGHNT; CDR2 reads YENEEA. The CDR3 contains 15 residues.

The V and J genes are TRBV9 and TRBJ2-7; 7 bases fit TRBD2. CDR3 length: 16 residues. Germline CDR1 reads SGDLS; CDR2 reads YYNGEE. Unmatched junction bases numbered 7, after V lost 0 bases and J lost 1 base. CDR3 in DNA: TGTGCCAGCAGCGTAGCCCCCGGGGGGAATTCCTACGAGCAGTACTTC. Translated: CASSVAPGGNSYEQYF.

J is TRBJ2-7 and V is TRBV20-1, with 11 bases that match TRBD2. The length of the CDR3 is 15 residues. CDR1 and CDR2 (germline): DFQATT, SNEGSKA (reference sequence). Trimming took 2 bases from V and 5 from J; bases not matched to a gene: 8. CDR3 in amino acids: CSARLLAGGGNEQYF. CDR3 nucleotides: TGCAGTGCTAGACTTCTAGCGGGAGGAGGCAACGAGCAGTACTTC.

Here the CDR3 DNA reads TGCAGCGTTGAGGTAGTACCGCAAGAGACCCAGTACTTC. Its protein is CSVEVVPQETQYF. The V gene is TRBV29-1, the J gene TRBJ2-5; D remains unclear. Between the trimmed V and J ends, which lost 3 bases and 2 bases, there was a span of 10 bases. Germline V gives CDR1 SQVTM, CDR2 ANQGSEA. This CDR3 comprises 13 residues.

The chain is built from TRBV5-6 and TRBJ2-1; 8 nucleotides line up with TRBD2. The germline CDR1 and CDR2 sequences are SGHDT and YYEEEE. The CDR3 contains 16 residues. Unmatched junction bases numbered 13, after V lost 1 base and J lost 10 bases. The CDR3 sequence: CASSLTGLSGSMEQFF. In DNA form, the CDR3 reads TGTGCCAGCAGCTTGACCGGACTAAGCGGGAGTATGGAGCAGTTCTTC.